This TCR beta chain was observed in a study of cytotoxic CD8 clonotypes in ibrutinib-treated CLL. Depths of 1 in 200,000 to 1 in 1 million T cells were the sequencing target. TCRdb's table, derived via immunoSEQ multiplex PCR, lists solely in-frame clones and lacks some. The sample consists of 50,000 to 65,000 clones, approximately 71% of them appearing once. Findings of the study overall: Clonality correlated strongly with circulating CD8+ T cells and exceeded age-matched healthy donors at baseline. Clonality was elevated at ibrutinib response and had returned toward baseline at progression.

Notes on this clone: The antigen is unknown.

The CDR3 covers 15 residues. The V segment lost 3 bases and the J segment 7 bases; nucleotides outside the gene matches: 3. Per the germline V gene, CDR1 is SGHNT and CDR2 is YYREEE (reference sequence). The sequence derives from a human donor with chronic lymphocytic leukemia. The material sequenced was PBMCs, taken after 12 months of ibrutinib treatment. V usage is TRBV5-4 and J usage is TRBJ2-2; the match to TRBD2 covers 13 bases. CDR3 bases: TGTGCCAGCAGCTACGGACTAGCGGGAGTCGGGGAGCTGTTTTTT. Amino acids: CASSYGLAGVGELFF.